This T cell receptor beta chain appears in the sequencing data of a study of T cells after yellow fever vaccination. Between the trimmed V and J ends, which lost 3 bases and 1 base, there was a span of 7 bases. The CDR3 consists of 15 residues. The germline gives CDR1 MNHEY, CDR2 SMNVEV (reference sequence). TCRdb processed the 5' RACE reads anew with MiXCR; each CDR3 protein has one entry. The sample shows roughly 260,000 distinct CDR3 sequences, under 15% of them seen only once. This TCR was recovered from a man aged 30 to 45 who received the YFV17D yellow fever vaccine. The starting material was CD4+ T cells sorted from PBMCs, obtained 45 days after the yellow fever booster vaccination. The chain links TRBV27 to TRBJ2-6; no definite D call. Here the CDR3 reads CASSLYLSGANVLTF. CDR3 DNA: TGTGCCAGCAGTTTGTATTTGTCTGGGGCCAACGTCCTGACTTTC. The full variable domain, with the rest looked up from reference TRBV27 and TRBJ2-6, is EAQVTQNPRYLITVTGKKLTVTCSQNMNHEYMSWYRQDPGLGLRQIYYSMNVEVTDKGDVPEGYKVSRKEKRNFPLILESPSPNQTSLYFCASSLYLSGANVLTFGAGSRLTVL.